The TCR beta chain under discussion was sequenced for a study of CD8+ T cells in alopecia areata. Treatment described: oral pan-JAK inhibitor, 5-10 mg twice daily. The CDR3 runs to 16 residues. Germline CDR1 and CDR2: SGHVS and FNYEAQ. With V trimmed by 1 base and J by 7 bases, 7 bases remained unmatched. RNA, once extracted, was reverse transcribed into cDNA for use as the sequencing template. Measured with immunoSEQ multiplex PCR; TCRdb has only the in-frame clones, and not every one. Of under 200,000 clones listed, about 71% are singletons. The source of this sequence is a human donor with alopecia areata. The starting material was CD4+ T cells sorted from blood, obtained at week 4, from a patient treated with tofacitinib. This chain connects TRBV7-6 to TRBJ1-6; 7 nucleotides agree with TRBD1. The CDR3 sequence: CASSLEGPTGNSPLHF. In DNA form, the CDR3 reads TGTGCCAGCAGCTTAGAGGGACCGACAGGGAATTCACCCCTCCACTTT.